This TCR beta chain was recovered during a study of molecular identifiers for immune sequencing clone quantification. Whole-study results and caveats: Spiked TCR RNA from one Jurkat cell reportedly showed up when mixed among 800,000 to 1,000,000 naive cells.

The CDR3 totals 15 residues. Germline V CDR1 and CDR2: SGDLS, YYNGEE. V was clipped by 0 bases and J by 4 bases, with 11 bases between them. A note on this clonotype: The antigen remains undetermined.

TCRdb passed the PCR reads through MiXCR, listing each CDR3 protein once. The profile covers around 470,000 distinct CDR3 sequences, with about a fifth appearing a single time and 0.84% taken by the ten largest. This chain links TRBV9 with TRBJ1-5, with D perhaps TRBD1 (6 bases). This receptor was taken from a human donor in good health. Some libraries in this study had Jurkat cell RNA spiked in. The sequenced sample consisted of naive CD8+ T cells from blood, with Jurkat cell RNA spiked in. Noted subset: FACS-sorted CD8+CD4-CCR7+CD45RA+ naive T cells. CDR3 sequence: CASSVEGGWNQPQHF. The CDR3, as DNA: TGTGCCAGCAGCGTAGAAGGGGGTTGGAATCAGCCCCAGCATTTT.